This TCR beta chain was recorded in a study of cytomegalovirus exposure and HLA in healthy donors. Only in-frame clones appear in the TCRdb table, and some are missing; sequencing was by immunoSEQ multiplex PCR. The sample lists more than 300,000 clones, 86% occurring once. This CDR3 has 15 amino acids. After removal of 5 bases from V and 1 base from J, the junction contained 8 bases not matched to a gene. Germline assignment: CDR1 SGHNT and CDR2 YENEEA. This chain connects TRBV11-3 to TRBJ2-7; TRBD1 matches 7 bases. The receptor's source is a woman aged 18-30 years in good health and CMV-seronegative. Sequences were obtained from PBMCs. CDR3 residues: CASSEGQGESYEQYF. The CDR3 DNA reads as TGTGCCAGCAGCGAGGGGCAGGGGGAGTCCTACGAGCAGTACTTC.